The present T cell receptor beta chain was sequenced within a study of tissue T cells after allogeneic stem cell transplantation. Study results and caveats: Anatomically similar tissues had similar TCR repertoires within each patient.

A word on this clone: Its antigen remains unknown.

CDR3 sequences, V/J genes, frequencies and template counts came from survey-depth TCRbeta sequencing. Assay used: immunoSEQ multiplex PCR; TCRdb lists only in-frame clones, some missing. Of some 6,100 clones in the sample, around 60% were seen once. Germline assignment: CDR1 SGDLS and CDR2 YYNGEE. The CDR3 is 12 residues long. Trimming removed 3 bases from V and 8 bases from J; junction bases left unmatched: 1. The source of this sequence is a woman aged 18-50 years with breast cancer. The sequencing here drew on duodenum tissue, taken at autopsy. This chain connects TRBV9 to TRBJ1-4, with 7 nucleotides matching TRBD1. The CDR3 reads CASSGTGEKLFF. In nucleotides, the CDR3 is TGTGCCAGCAGCGGGACAGGAGAAAAACTGTTTTTT.